This is a list of T cell receptor beta chains from one sample in a study of post-analysis software for immune sequencing data. TCRdb recomputed calls from the PCR reads with MiXCR, one row per CDR3 protein. In the table there are around 200,000 distinct CDR3 sequences, 29% of which are singletons. The sequencing sample was made of blood. The source of these receptors is a girl aged 2-17 years with multiple sclerosis. Each CDR3 is given with its conserved first and last residue. Fields, in order: J gene, clone size, V gene, D gene, CDR3 protein, CDR3 DNA. The D gene is left open where the match is weak. Clone size is given for some rows only: seen once, a few or many times, or a class if the clone is expanded.

j_call: TRBJ1-1
clone_size: few
v_call: TRBV7-9
d_call: -
cdr3_aa: CASSPGMNTEAFF
cdr3_nt: TGTGCCAGCAGCCCAGGGATGAACACTGAAGCTTTCTTT

j_call: TRBJ1-1
clone_size: many
v_call: TRBV12-3/TRBV12-4
d_call: TRBD1
cdr3_aa: CASSPRTGGRTEAFF
cdr3_nt: TGTGCCAGCAGTCCTCGGACAGGGGGGAGAACTGAAGCTTTCTTT

j_call: TRBJ1-2
clone_size: -
v_call: TRBV24-1
d_call: -
cdr3_aa: CATSDAGGYGYTF
cdr3_nt: TGTGCCACCAGTGACGCAGGAGGGTATGGCTACACCTTC

j_call: TRBJ1-2
clone_size: -
v_call: TRBV3-1
d_call: -
cdr3_aa: CASSQWERLANYGYTF
cdr3_nt: TGTGCCAGCAGCCAATGGGAAAGGTTAGCTAACTATGGCTACACCTTC

j_call: TRBJ1-1
clone_size: few
v_call: TRBV7-9
d_call: TRBD1
cdr3_aa: CASSLRQGLVAFF
cdr3_nt: TGTGCCAGCAGCCTCCGACAGGGTCTAGTAGCTTTCTTT

j_call: TRBJ2-1
clone_size: many
v_call: TRBV20-1
d_call: -
cdr3_aa: CSARLTRGGDEQFF
cdr3_nt: TGCAGTGCTAGACTAACGAGAGGGGGGGATGAGCAGTTCTTC

j_call: TRBJ2-1
clone_size: few
v_call: TRBV5-6
d_call: TRBD2
cdr3_aa: CASSLGRLALDEQFF
cdr3_nt: TGTGCCAGCAGCTTGGGGAGACTAGCTTTGGATGAGCAGTTCTTC

j_call: TRBJ2-7
clone_size: many
v_call: TRBV7-9
d_call: TRBD2
cdr3_aa: CASRLAASYEQYF
cdr3_nt: TGTGCAAGCAGACTAGCGGCCTCCTACGAGCAGTACTTC

j_call: TRBJ2-7
clone_size: many
v_call: TRBV5-1
d_call: -
cdr3_aa: CASKRLTGEYEQYF
cdr3_nt: TGCGCCAGCAAGAGACTGACGGGGGAATACGAGCAGTACTTC

j_call: TRBJ1-1
clone_size: -
v_call: TRBV29-1
d_call: -
cdr3_aa: CSVADREAFF
cdr3_nt: TGCAGCGTTGCGGACCGTGAAGCTTTCTTT

j_call: TRBJ2-1
clone_size: once
v_call: TRBV18
d_call: -
cdr3_aa: CASSPEQGEYNEQFF
cdr3_nt: TGTGCCAGCTCACCAGAGCAGGGAGAGTACAATGAGCAGTTCTTC

j_call: TRBJ2-7
clone_size: few
v_call: TRBV5-1
d_call: -
cdr3_aa: CASSLQGFSYEQYF
cdr3_nt: TGCGCCAGCAGTTTACAGGGATTTTCTTACGAGCAGTACTTC

j_call: TRBJ1-1
clone_size: few
v_call: TRBV27
d_call: -
cdr3_aa: CASSRLLGSKNTEAFF
cdr3_nt: TGTGCCAGCAGTCGCCTCCTGGGCAGTAAGAACACTGAAGCTTTCTTT

j_call: TRBJ1-5
clone_size: many
v_call: TRBV20-1
d_call: -
cdr3_aa: CSARVRGAPGQPQHF
cdr3_nt: TGCAGTGCTAGAGTTCGCGGGGCGCCCGGTCAGCCCCAGCATTTT

j_call: TRBJ2-3
clone_size: -
v_call: TRBV5-1
d_call: -
cdr3_aa: CASSSGVSDTQYF
cdr3_nt: TGCGCCAGCAGCTCAGGAGTCTCAGATACGCAGTATTTT

j_call: TRBJ1-1
clone_size: -
v_call: TRBV12-3/TRBV12-4
d_call: -
cdr3_aa: CASGDLGGNTEAFF
cdr3_nt: TGTGCCAGCGGTGACCTGGGGGGGAACACTGAAGCTTTCTTT

j_call: TRBJ1-4
clone_size: -
v_call: TRBV18
d_call: -
cdr3_aa: CTSFFDRNEKLFF
cdr3_nt: TGTACCAGCTTCTTCGACAGGAATGAAAAACTGTTTTTT

j_call: TRBJ1-1
clone_size: few
v_call: TRBV20-1
d_call: -
cdr3_aa: CSAMGGRAEAFF
cdr3_nt: TGCAGTGCTATGGGTGGGAGGGCTGAAGCTTTCTTT

j_call: TRBJ2-7
clone_size: many
v_call: TRBV7-9
d_call: TRBD2
cdr3_aa: CASSPAGTSGYEQYF
cdr3_nt: TGTGCCAGCAGCCCAGCCGGGACTAGCGGCTACGAGCAGTACTTC

j_call: TRBJ1-2
clone_size: -
v_call: TRBV7-2
d_call: -
cdr3_aa: CASNTGGYGYTF
cdr3_nt: TGTGCCAGCAACACTGGGGGCTATGGCTACACCTTC

j_call: TRBJ2-7
clone_size: many
v_call: TRBV9
d_call: -
cdr3_aa: CASSPRRDNYEQYF
cdr3_nt: TGTGCCAGCAGCCCCCGTCGGGACAACTACGAGCAGTACTTC

j_call: TRBJ2-2
clone_size: -
v_call: TRBV5-1
d_call: TRBD2
cdr3_aa: CASSLGLAGAETGELFF
cdr3_nt: TGCGCCAGCAGCCTCGGACTAGCGGGAGCCGAAACCGGGGAGCTGTTTTTT

j_call: TRBJ2-2
clone_size: -
v_call: TRBV3-1
d_call: -
cdr3_aa: CASSTRGDTGELFF
cdr3_nt: TGTGCCAGCAGCACCCGTGGAGACACCGGGGAGCTGTTTTTT

j_call: TRBJ2-1
clone_size: many
v_call: TRBV6-2/TRBV6-3
d_call: -
cdr3_aa: CASSYLVGGEQFF
cdr3_nt: TGTGCCAGCAGTTACTTAGTCGGTGGGGAGCAGTTCTTC